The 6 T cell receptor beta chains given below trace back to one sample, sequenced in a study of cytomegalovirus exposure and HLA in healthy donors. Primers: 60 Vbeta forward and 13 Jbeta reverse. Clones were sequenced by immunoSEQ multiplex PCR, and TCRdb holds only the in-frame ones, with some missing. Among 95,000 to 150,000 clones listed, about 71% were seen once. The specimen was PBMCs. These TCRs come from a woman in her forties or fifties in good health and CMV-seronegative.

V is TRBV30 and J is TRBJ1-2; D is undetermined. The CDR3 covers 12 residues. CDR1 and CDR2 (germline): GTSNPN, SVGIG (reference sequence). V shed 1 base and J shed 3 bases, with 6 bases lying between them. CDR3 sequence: CAWSAEDYGYTF. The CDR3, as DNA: TGTGCCTGGAGTGCAGAAGACTATGGCTACACCTTC.

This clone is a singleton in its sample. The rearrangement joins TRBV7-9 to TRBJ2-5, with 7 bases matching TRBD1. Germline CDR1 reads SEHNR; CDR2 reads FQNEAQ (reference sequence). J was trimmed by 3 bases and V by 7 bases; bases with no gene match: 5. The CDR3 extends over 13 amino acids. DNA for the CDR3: TGTGCCAGCACCCTACAGGGGAAAGAGACCCAGTACTTC. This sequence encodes CASTLQGKETQYF. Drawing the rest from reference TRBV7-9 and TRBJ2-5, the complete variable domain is DTGVSQNPRHKITKRGQNVTFRCDPISEHNRLYWYRQTLGQGPEFLTYFQNEAQLEKSRLLSDRFSAERPKGSFSTLEIQRTEQGDSAMYLCASTLQGKETQYFGPGTRLLVL.

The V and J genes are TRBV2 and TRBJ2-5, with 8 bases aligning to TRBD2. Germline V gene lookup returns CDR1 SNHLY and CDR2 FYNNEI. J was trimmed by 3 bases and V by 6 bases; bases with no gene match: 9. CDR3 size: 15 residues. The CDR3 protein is CASSASLAAKETQYF. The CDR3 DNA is TGTGCCAGCAGCGCTTCACTAGCGGCTAAAGAGACCCAGTACTTC. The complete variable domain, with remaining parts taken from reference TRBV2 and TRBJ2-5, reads EPEVTQTPSHQVTQMGQEVILRCVPISNHLYFYWYRQILGQKVEFLVSFYNNEISEKSEIFDDQFSVERPDGSNFTLKIRSTKLEDSAMYFCASSASLAAKETQYFGPGTRLLVL.

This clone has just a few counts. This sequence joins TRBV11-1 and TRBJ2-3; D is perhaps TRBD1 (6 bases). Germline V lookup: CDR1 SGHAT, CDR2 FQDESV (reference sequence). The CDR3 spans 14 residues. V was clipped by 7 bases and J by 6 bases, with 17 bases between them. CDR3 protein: CASTPGHPEDTQYF. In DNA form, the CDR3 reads TGTGCCAGCACCCCGGGACACCCGGAGGATACGCAGTATTTT. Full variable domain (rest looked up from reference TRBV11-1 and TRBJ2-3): EAEVAQSPRYKITEKSQAVAFWCDPISGHATLYWYRQILGQGPELLVQFQDESVVDDSQLPKDRFSAERLKGVDSTLKIQPAELGDSAMYLCASTPGHPEDTQYFGPGTRLTVL.

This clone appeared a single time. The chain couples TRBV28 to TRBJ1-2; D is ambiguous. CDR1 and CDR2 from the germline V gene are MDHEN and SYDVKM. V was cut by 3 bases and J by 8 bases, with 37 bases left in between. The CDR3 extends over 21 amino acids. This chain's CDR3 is CASSFSDTASTSDSSPGGYTF. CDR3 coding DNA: TGTGCCAGCAGTTTTAGCGATACAGCAAGTACTAGTGACTCCTCCCCGGGGGGCTACACCTTC.

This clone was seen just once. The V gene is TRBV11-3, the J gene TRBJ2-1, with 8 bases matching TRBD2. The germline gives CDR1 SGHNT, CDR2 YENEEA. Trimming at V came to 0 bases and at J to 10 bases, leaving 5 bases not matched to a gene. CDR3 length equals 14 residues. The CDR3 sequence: CASSLETSGTEQFF. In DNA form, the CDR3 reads TGTGCCAGCAGCTTAGAAACTAGCGGAACGGAGCAGTTCTTC.